This T cell receptor (beta chain) stems from a study of blood T cell repertoires in COVID-19 (TCRdb year 2020). Notes on the research overall: Samples from collaborators originated in the United States, Italy and Spain and spanned both the acute and convalescent phases of COVID-19. Samples were obtained from the ongoing ImmuneRACE study (first 160 participants) and from roughly 1,300 subjects provided by 6 global collaborators. A de-identified subject ID, COVID-19 status, age in years and sex were almost always included in the sample metadata. Where available, HLA class I and class II types were taken from metadata supplied by the sample provider and were not determined by assay-based typing. The repertoires were made available in a free public database intended to serve as a resource for research on the immune response to SARS-CoV-2. The prospective study material was composed of cDNA or gDNA derived from T cells, B-cell-depleted T cells, or PBMCs. Deeply sampled blood TCRbeta repertoires from subjects exposed to, actively infected with, or recovered from COVID-19 were included in the dataset. Summary of the overall study and its limitations: Clinical and demographic metadata were provided uncurated, with the amount varying by source and participant.

A remark on this clone: Its antigen is unknown. No much larger clone is present one base from it, and per-base qualities are unavailable.

The immunoSEQ Assay, a bias-controlled multiplex PCR, was used to amplify TCRbeta CDR3 regions from genomic DNA. In the authors' own workflow: Nucleated cell counts per sample were estimated from amplification of reference gene primers within the assay. Sequence reads were collapsed and filtered to measure the absolute abundance of every unique TCRbeta CDR3 rearrangement. For each sample, productive Simpson clonality was calculated as the square root of Simpson's diversity index across productive rearrangements. Imported from immuneACCESS, the table was reduced by TCRdb to in-frame sequences with V and J called. These copies leave out some clones; in studies compared against another copy, an unresolved V gene accounts for under half, and the cause of the remainder is not known. That table is the source of V, J and clone size, and D and trimming were worked out from the DNA. The sample has fewer than 300,000 clones on record, 70% to 90% of them singletons. The biggest ten clones account for approximately 5.1% of the sample.

The CDR3 runs 14 residues from the cysteine to the phenylalanine. The read is trimmed to its CDR3 DNA, 42 bases read in frame from base 1. As encoded in the germline V gene, CDR1 is SGHTA while CDR2 is FQGTGA. V lost 4 bases and J lost 6 bases; the stretch between them is 13 bases long. Each collaborating institution followed its own protocols to collect whole blood in K2EDTA tubes. Collaborator samples were shipped for TCRbeta analysis as frozen whole blood, isolated PBMCs, or DNA extracted from either sample type. The sequenced sample was peripheral blood. The clonotype comes from a man aged 45 to 65 with active or convalescent COVID-19. The V and J genes are TRBV7-3 and TRBJ2-1, with the D gene too uncertain to name. The nucleotides read TGTGCCAGCAGCTCCGCCCTGAGCTCCAATGAGCAGTTCTTC. It is translated as CASSSALSSNEQFF.